This TCR beta chain was found in a study of shared clonotypes between healthy human individuals. General study findings and limits: Clonotype sharing among the donors was expected to vary with sequencing depth.

Genomic DNA per cell subset filled all wells of several immunoSEQ plates. As handled by the study authors: Junction-only sequences without quality scores came from ImmunoSEQ, so filtering differed. TCRdb's table, derived via immunoSEQ multiplex PCR, lists solely in-frame clones and lacks some. V and J calls and clone size are as listed in that table; D and trimming were resolved from the DNA. Of under 1,100,000 clones listed, about 77% are singletons. Turning to this clone: Its antigen is as yet unknown. Other DNA sequences of this sample code for an identical CDR3.

Material: memory CD4+ T cells sorted from blood. Subset: CD45RA-negative fraction. The source is a man aged 18 to 29 in good health.

The DNA of the CDR3 is TGTGCCAGCAGTTACTCGGAACGGGGCACTGAAGCTTTCTTT. Translated, it gives CASSYSERGTEAFF. This sequence joins TRBV6-6 and TRBJ1-1; D unresolved. CDR1 and CDR2 (germline): MNHNY, SVGAGI (reference sequence). V was pared by 0 bases and J by 4 bases, with 9 bases between. There are 14 residues in the CDR3.